The 32 T cell receptor beta chains below all came from one sample that was sequenced in a study of shared clonotypes between healthy human individuals (dated by TCRdb to the early 2020s). Receptors were amplified or captured by the immunoSEQ multiplex PCR assay. In TCRdb, the immuneACCESS table is reduced to in-frame sequences with V and J assigned. These tables do not hold every clone; where another copy was compared, an unresolved V gene accounts for under half, and the others remain unexplained. This sample comprises about 2.2 million clones, over 85% of them detected only once. Less than 2% of the sample lies in the top ten. CD8 naive samples were CD45RO-negative cells positively selected for CCR7, giving a CD45RA+CCR7+ population that excluded TemRA cells. Sequencing used naive CD8+ T cells from PBMCs. The cell subset or site label, as the study defines it: CD45RA+CCR7+. These receptors originate from a man in his late teens or twenties in good health. Some clones in this sample may be carry-over from other donors' samples.

This clone was recorded once. The chain employs TRBV5-4 and TRBJ1-1; maybe TRBD1 (5 bases). Germline V CDR1 and CDR2: SGHNT, YYREEE (reference sequence). CDR3 size: 14 residues. The V gene lost 4 bases and the J gene lost 6 bases, with 16 bases spanning the gap. As DNA, the CDR3 is TGTGCCAGCAGCAAAGGGACCCCTGGGGCTGAAGCTTTCTTT. This gives the protein CASSKGTPGAEAFF. The entire variable domain, with the rest obtained from reference TRBV5-4 and TRBJ1-1, is as follows: ETGVTQSPTHLIKTRGQQVTLRCSSQSGHNTVSWYQQALGQGPQFIFQYYREEENGRGNFPPRFSGLQFPNYSSELNVNALELDDSALYLCASSKGTPGAEAFFGQGTRLTVV.

The chain couples TRBV28 to TRBJ1-1; D is possibly TRBD1 (5 bases). CDR1 and CDR2 from the germline V gene are MDHEN and SYDVKM. V lost 9 bases, J lost 0 bases, and 14 bases lay in between. There are 14 residues in the CDR3. The CDR3 region is CASDSGRMNTEAFF. The CDR3 DNA sequence: TGTGCCAGTGACTCGGGACGGATGAACACTGAAGCTTTCTTT.

The CDR3 loop is CASSIRDRANTEAFF. CDR3 in DNA: TGTGCCAGTAGTATCCGGGACAGGGCGAACACTGAAGCTTTCTTT. V is TRBV19 and J is TRBJ1-1, with 9 bases aligning to TRBD1. The junction had 3 bases not matched to a gene; V was cut back by 3 bases and J by 1 base. This CDR3 comprises 15 residues. Germline V gives CDR1 LNHDA, CDR2 SQIVND (reference sequence).

The gene calls are TRBV27 and TRBJ2-7; a possible D gene is TRBD1 (5 bases). Germline V gene sequence: CDR1 MNHEY, CDR2 SMNVEV (reference sequence). The CDR3 runs to 15 residues. V was shortened by 2 bases and J by 3 bases, with 14 bases between the two germline ends. Here the CDR3 DNA reads TGTGCCAGCAGTTTAGAAACAGGCGCGGTCTACGAGCAGTACTTC. It specifies CASSLETGAVYEQYF.

J is TRBJ2-2 and V is TRBV27; D is ambiguous. The germline CDR1 and CDR2 sequences are MNHEY and SMNVEV (reference sequence). The ends were cut back, 5 bases at V and 5 bases at J, with 12 bases in the middle. The CDR3 extends over 14 amino acids. Written as DNA, the CDR3 is TGTGCCAGCAGTCTTATAACATGGACCGGGGAGCTGTTTTTT. Translating it yields CASSLITWTGELFF.

Concerning this clone itself: The sample holds other DNA sequences that translate to the same CDR3. The V and J genes are TRBV28 and TRBJ2-1; no clear D gene. V was shortened by 3 bases and J by 4 bases, with 10 bases between the two germline ends. CDR1 is MDHEN, CDR2 SYDVKM, per germline. CDR3 length: 14 residues. For the CDR3, the DNA is TGTGCCAGCAGTTTGTTTGGGGTTTACAATGAGCAGTTCTTC. Translation: CASSLFGVYNEQFF.

The chain carries TRBV5-6 and TRBJ2-1; D unclear. V was clipped by 1 base and J by 6 bases, with 8 bases between them. This CDR3 has 13 amino acids. Germline CDR1 reads SGHDT; CDR2 reads YYEEEE. This CDR3 reads CASSLISSNEQFF. CDR3 nucleotides: TGTGCCAGCAGCTTGATTAGCAGCAATGAGCAGTTCTTC. Using reference TRBV5-6 and TRBJ2-1 for the parts outside the CDR3, the full variable domain is DAGVTQSPTHLIKTRGQQVTLRCSPKSGHDTVSWYQQALGQGPQFIFQYYEEEERQRGNFPDRFSGHQFPNYSSELNVNALLLGDSALYLCASSLISSNEQFFGPGTRLTVL.

This clone was seen only once. Other DNA sequences from this sample encode an identical CDR3 as well. V gene TRBV18 combines with J gene TRBJ1-1; no reliable D call. Germline CDR1 and CDR2: KGHSH and LQKENI. The CDR3 contains 13 residues. The V end lost 3 bases, the J end lost 2 bases, and 7 bases lay between the germline ends. The CDR3 sequence: CASSPGSNTEAFF. For the CDR3, the DNA is TGTGCCAGCTCACCGGGTAGCAACACTGAAGCTTTCTTT.

Notes on this clone: Other nucleotide sequences in the sample specify the same CDR3. The chain combines TRBV6-6 with TRBJ2-7; TRBD2 matches at 10 bases. Per germline, CDR1 MNHNY and CDR2 SVGAGI (reference sequence). J was trimmed by 5 bases and V by 0 bases; bases with no gene match: 4. The CDR3 extends over 15 amino acids. The CDR3: CASSYSGLAGDEQYF. In nucleotides, the CDR3 is TGTGCCAGCAGTTACTCAGGGCTAGCGGGAGACGAGCAGTACTTC.

The rearrangement joins TRBV18 to TRBJ2-7; 8 bases map to TRBD1. The V and J ends lost 2 bases and 5 bases, in that order; junction bases with no gene match: 14. The CDR3 is 17 residues long. The germline V gene has CDR1 KGHSH and CDR2 LQKENI. The CDR3 DNA reads as TGTGCCAGCTCACCAACTTTTGGGCAGGGGGCTTTGCACGAGCAGTACTTC. This sequence encodes CASSPTFGQGALHEQYF.

This rearrangement joins TRBV28 to TRBJ1-2; 7 bases line up with TRBD1. The V gene's germline CDR1 is MDHEN and CDR2 SYDVKM. The trim removed 4 bases at V and 4 bases at J, leaving 9 bases unmatched. There are 15 residues in the CDR3. CDR3 bases: TGTGCCAGCAGTTCAATCCGGGACAGCAGCTATGGCTACACCTTC. Protein product: CASSSIRDSSYGYTF.

On this clone itself: This CDR3 is also generated by other DNA sequences in the sample. The J gene is TRBJ1-1, the V gene TRBV9, with D perhaps TRBD1 (5 bases). This CDR3 has 14 amino acids. Per germline, CDR1 SGDLS and CDR2 YYNGEE. V dropped 0 bases and J dropped 2 bases, with 8 bases sitting between them. As DNA, the CDR3 is TGTGCCAGCAGCGTAGGAGGGGCCAACACTGAAGCTTTCTTT. Translation: CASSVGGANTEAFF.

The V gene is TRBV4-3, the J gene TRBJ2-1, with 8 bases fitting TRBD1. This CDR3 is built from 17 residues. Germline CDR1 and CDR2: LGHNA and YSLEER. V lost 0 bases, J lost 4 bases, and 8 bases stayed unmatched. The CDR3 nucleotides are TGCGCCAGCAGCCAAGATTCGTGGCAGGGGGCGTACAATGAGCAGTTCTTC. Its protein product is CASSQDSWQGAYNEQFF.

On this clone itself: The same CDR3 can be traced to other DNA sequences in this sample. J is TRBJ2-1 and V is TRBV27; either TRBD1 or TRBD2 may fit D (5 bases each). V was trimmed by 2 bases and J by 9 bases, leaving 5 bases between them. Germline V CDR1 and CDR2: MNHEY, SMNVEV (reference sequence). CDR3 length: 11 residues. DNA of the CDR3: TGTGCCAGCAGTTTAGGGACTGAGCAGTTCTTC. It encodes CASSLGTEQFF.

This chain joins TRBV7-4 and TRBJ1-5, with D possibly being TRBD1 (5 bases). This CDR3 comprises 17 residues. Germline CDR1 and CDR2: SGHVT and SQSDAQ. The V and J ends lost 1 base and 5 bases respectively, with 18 bases between them. CDR3: CASSLGSEGDRHQPQHF. Here the CDR3 DNA reads TGTGCCAGCAGCTTAGGGTCCGAGGGAGACAGACATCAGCCCCAGCATTTT.

The CDR3 reads CASSTGTGGYEQYF. CDR3 DNA: TGTGCCAGCAGCACCGGGACAGGGGGCTACGAGCAGTACTTC. The V and J genes are TRBV7-6 and TRBJ2-7; 11 nucleotides align to TRBD1. After removal of 5 bases from V and 3 bases from J, the junction contained 3 bases not matched to a gene. The CDR3 is made up of 14 amino acids. The V gene's germline CDR1 is SGHVS and CDR2 FNYEAQ.

The chain uses TRBV9 and TRBJ2-5, with TRBD2 matching over 7 bases. Germline CDR1 is SGDLS and CDR2 is YYNGEE. Trimming cost V 4 bases and J 7 bases; bases outside gene matches: 7. This CDR3 contains 13 residues. CDR3 sequence: CASSSGLSGTQYF. In nucleotides, the CDR3 is TGTGCCAGCAGCTCGGGACTATCGGGGACCCAGTACTTC.

J is TRBJ2-7 and V is TRBV28; the match to TRBD1 covers 8 bases. The CDR3 spans 14 residues. The germline V gene has CDR1 MDHEN and CDR2 SYDVKM. V dropped 5 bases and J dropped 2; count of bases not matched to a gene: 5. DNA of the CDR3: TGTGCCAGCAGTCTCCAGGGGGCGACCTACGAGCAGTACTTC. Translation: CASSLQGATYEQYF. The entire variable domain, with the rest obtained from reference TRBV28 and TRBJ2-7, is as follows: DVKVTQSSRYLVKRTGEKVFLECVQDMDHENMFWYRQDPGLGLRLIYFSYDVKMKEKGDIPEGYSVSREKKERFSLILESASTNQTSMYLCASSLQGATYEQYFGPGTRLTVT.

This chain connects TRBV10-2 to TRBJ1-1; no definite D call. Trimming shortened V by 6 bases and J by 4 bases, and 15 bases separated the two germline ends. There are 14 residues in the CDR3. Germline lookup yields CDR1 WSHSY and CDR2 SAAADI. Here the CDR3 DNA reads TGCGCCAGCAGCCCGACGGGTTGGGTCACTGAAGCTTTCTTT. The encoded protein is CASSPTGWVTEAFF.

The V and J genes are TRBV12-5 and TRBJ1-2, with TRBD1 identical over 9 bases. Looked up from germline, CDR1 is LGHNT and CDR2 is FRNRAP. V lost 6 bases, J lost 6 bases, and 5 bases stayed unmatched. This CDR3 spans 13 amino acids. The CDR3 DNA reads TGTGCTAGTGGGGAAACAGGGGGCAATGGCTACACCTTC. Its translation is CASGETGGNGYTF.

The chain couples TRBV6-5 to TRBJ1-5, with D uncertain. Germline CDR1 MNHEY, CDR2 SVGAGI. Trimming left V 3 bases short and J 2 bases short, with 11 bases between. This CDR3 contains 15 residues. The CDR3 sequence is CASSYSDEGNQPQHF. DNA for the CDR3: TGTGCCAGCAGTTATTCCGACGAAGGCAATCAGCCCCAGCATTTT.

The CDR3 sequence is CAIEREGLYEQYF. CDR3 nucleotide sequence: TGTGCCATCGAGCGGGAGGGCCTCTACGAGCAGTACTTC. J is TRBJ2-7 and V is TRBV10-3, with TRBD2 matching 10 bases. CDR3 size: 13 residues. Germline values: CDR1 ENHRY, CDR2 SYGVKD. Trimming removed 8 bases from V and 3 bases from J; junction bases left unmatched: 4.

This chain uses TRBV7-9 with TRBJ2-5; 8 bases line up with TRBD1. With V trimmed by 2 bases and J by 3 bases, 5 bases remained unmatched. Germline V lookup: CDR1 SEHNR, CDR2 FQNEAQ (reference sequence). The CDR3 is 15 amino acids. CDR3 DNA: TGTGCCAGCAGCTTAAGGTTGGGACAGGAAGAGACCCAGTACTTC. It encodes CASSLRLGQEETQYF. Full variable domain (rest looked up from reference TRBV7-9 and TRBJ2-5): DTGVSQNPRHKITKRGQNVTFRCDPISEHNRLYWYRQTLGQGPEFLTYFQNEAQLEKSRLLSDRFSAERPKGSFSTLEIQRTEQGDSAMYLCASSLRLGQEETQYFGPGTRLLVL.

This chain connects TRBV2 to TRBJ1-5; maybe TRBD1 (5 bases). The CDR3 runs 17 residues. The germline gives CDR1 SNHLY, CDR2 FYNNEI. Trimming pared 5 bases from V and 0 bases from J, leaving 17 bases between. CDR3 sequence (DNA): TGTGCCAGCAGTTTCTCCCCGGGGGGGGATAGCAATCAGCCCCAGCATTTT. Amino acid sequence: CASSFSPGGDSNQPQHF.

The CDR3 loop is CASSSERSGGSPGYTF. The CDR3 region has the DNA TGTGCCAGCAGCTCCGAGAGATCCGGGGGCTCTCCGGGCTACACCTTC. The rearrangement joins TRBV7-9 to TRBJ1-2; D may be TRBD1 (6 bases). Germline V gives CDR1 SEHNR, CDR2 FQNEAQ (reference sequence). Trimming pared 4 bases from V and 8 bases from J, leaving 23 bases between. This CDR3 is built from 16 residues. The variable domain in full, completed from reference TRBV7-9 and TRBJ1-2, reads DTGVSQNPRHKITKRGQNVTFRCDPISEHNRLYWYRQTLGQGPEFLTYFQNEAQLEKSRLLSDRFSAERPKGSFSTLEIQRTEQGDSAMYLCASSSERSGGSPGYTFGSGTRLTVV.

The chain links TRBV27 to TRBJ2-4, with unresolved D. V was cut by 0 bases and J by 5 bases, with 8 bases left in between. The CDR3 consists of 14 residues. CDR1 and CDR2 from the germline V gene are MNHEY and SMNVEV (reference sequence). CDR3 loop: CASSLSVRQNIQYF. The CDR3 DNA sequence: TGTGCCAGCAGTTTATCTGTCAGACAAAACATTCAGTACTTC.

The chain links TRBV19 to TRBJ2-7; 8 nucleotides line up with TRBD2. After removal of 5 bases from V and 2 bases from J, the junction contained 5 bases not matched to a gene. The germline V gene encodes CDR1 LNHDA and CDR2 SQIVND (reference sequence). This CDR3 is 14 amino acids long. The CDR3 sequence is CASSPAGGPYEQYF. The CDR3, as DNA: TGTGCCAGTAGTCCGGCGGGAGGACCCTACGAGCAGTACTTC.

CDR3 DNA sequence: TGTGCCAGCAGTTCCCCGGGACTAGCGGGAGTCTACAATGAGCAGTTCTTC. The encoded protein is CASSSPGLAGVYNEQFF. This sequence joins TRBV27 and TRBJ2-1, with 14 nucleotides matching TRBD2. The CDR3 consists of 17 residues. Looked up from germline, CDR1 is MNHEY and CDR2 is SMNVEV (reference sequence). Trimming removed 4 bases from V and 3 bases from J; junction bases left unmatched: 5.

This rearrangement joins TRBV5-6 to TRBJ1-1, with 10 bases identical to TRBD1. Trimming took 5 bases from V and 11 from J; bases not matched to a gene: 9. CDR3 size: 13 residues. CDR1 is SGHDT, CDR2 YYEEEE, per germline. CDR3 nucleotide sequence: TGTGCCAGCAGTTTCGCGCCGGGACAGGGGGCTTTCTTT. This codes for CASSFAPGQGAFF.

V is TRBV19 and J is TRBJ1-1, with a weak D call TRBD1 (6 bases). The CDR3 consists of 13 residues. The V end lost 0 bases, the J end lost 8 bases, and 10 bases lay between the germline ends. Germline V gene sequence: CDR1 LNHDA, CDR2 SQIVND (reference sequence). CDR3 sequence reads: CASSIDRRGEAFF. The CDR3 region has the DNA TGTGCCAGTAGTATAGATCGAAGGGGGGAAGCTTTCTTT.

About this clone itself: The same CDR3 arises from other DNA sequences in this sample as well. The chain recombines TRBV28 with TRBJ2-7, with 7 bases that match TRBD2. The CDR3 covers 16 residues. V lost 5 bases, J lost 2 bases, and 12 bases stayed unmatched. The germline gives CDR1 MDHEN, CDR2 SYDVKM. This CDR3 is CASSPLSGREAYEQYF. CDR3 DNA: TGTGCCAGCAGTCCCCTTTCGGGGAGGGAAGCCTACGAGCAGTACTTC. Variable domain in full (rest from reference TRBV28 and TRBJ2-7): DVKVTQSSRYLVKRTGEKVFLECVQDMDHENMFWYRQDPGLGLRLIYFSYDVKMKEKGDIPEGYSVSREKKERFSLILESASTNQTSMYLCASSPLSGREAYEQYFGPGTRLTVT.

The V call is TRBV5-4, the J call TRBJ1-1; D not resolved. CDR3 length: 15 amino acids. The V end lost 3 bases, the J end lost 3 bases, and 15 bases lay between the germline ends. Germline V gene lookup returns CDR1 SGHNT and CDR2 YYREEE (reference sequence). The CDR3 nucleotides are TGTGCCAGCAGCTCCGATTCGATGGCGGACACTGAAGCTTTCTTT. Translation gives CASSSDSMADTEAFF.